This T cell receptor beta chain was captured by sequencing in a study of glioma-infiltrating T cells. The study, taken as a whole, reports: Non-neoplastic patients had below-expected tissue-blood divergence, while all gliomas exceeded expectation. Tissue and blood shared very few CDR3 sequences.

This clonotype turned up a few times. The antigen remains unidentified. The iRepertoire nested amplicon-rescue multiplex PCR amplified TCR alpha and beta CDR3s from RNA. Tissue mRNA or PBMC total RNA, roughly 100-400 ng, went into one-step reverse transcription and amplification. Each CDR3 protein is one row after TCRdb ran MiXCR on the multiplex PCR reads. The data show about 110,000 distinct CDR3 sequences, 25% to 30% seen once. This receptor was taken from a human donor with low-grade glioma or glioblastoma, undergoing nonglioma brain surgery, or in good health (not recorded which). Sequenced material: glioma tissue, nonneoplastic brain tissue, or PBMCs (not recorded which).

CDR3 sequence reads: CASSWSTEAFF. The CDR3 nucleotides read TGCGCCAGCAGCTGGTCCACTGAAGCTTTCTTT. The rearrangement links TRBV5-1 to TRBJ1-1; no definite D call. The CDR3 sequence is 11 residues long. Looked up from germline, CDR1 is SGHRS and CDR2 is YFSETQ. The ends were cut back, 3 bases at V and 4 bases at J, with 4 bases in the middle. Supplemented by reference TRBV5-1 and TRBJ1-1, the full variable domain reads KAGVTQTPRYLIKTRGQQVTLSCSPISGHRSVSWYQQTPGQGLQFLFEYFSETQRNKGNFPGRFSGRQFSNSRSEMNVSTLELGDSALYLCASSWSTEAFFGQGTRLTVV.